This T cell receptor (beta chain) was found in a study of T cell responses to AZD1222 COVID-19 vaccine. Study context: Second doses were pooled across both intervals (about 4 or about 12 weeks). Findings and limits, study-wide: Reports indicate that nearly half of spike-specific TCRs are directed at unmutated variant regions. Clonal diversity was possibly underestimated, and the donors were mostly white British, with more females. Only after the peak T cell response were repertoires sampled.

Measured with immunoSEQ multiplex PCR; TCRdb has only the in-frame clones, and not every one. Of about 140,000 clones listed, about 92% are singletons. Germline lookup yields CDR1 SGHRS and CDR2 YFSETQ. The CDR3 has 16 amino acids. The V segment lost 2 bases and the J segment 1 base; nucleotides outside the gene matches: 3. Points on this clone: Its antigen is not known.

This clonotype was sampled from an adult in good health. The genes are TRBV5-1 and TRBJ1-3; TRBD1 agrees at 10 bases. The material was peripheral blood, obtained on day 0 of AZD1222 vaccination. The CDR3 DNA reads TGCGCCAGCAGCTTAACGGGACAGGGGTCTGGAAACACCATATATTTT. Translated: CASSLTGQGSGNTIYF.